The subject of this entry is one TCR beta chain. The antigen remains undetermined. The data stem from a study of cytomegalovirus exposure and HLA in healthy donors. Study-wide points: A later analysis reportedly found that, within productive TCRs, an Asian-associated ancestry cluster had fewer N-insertions than the mean observed across the approximately 660 donors.

Researchers ran the PCR with 60 Vbeta and 13 Jbeta primers. This table comes from immunoSEQ multiplex PCR, and its TCRdb copy is limited to in-frame clones, with some not included. This table holds about 230,000 clones, about three quarters found once. J gave up 3 bases and V 4 bases, and 4 bases lay outside the gene matches. The CDR3 has 13 amino acids. Germline-derived CDR1 and CDR2 are SGHRS and YFSETQ. The chain couples TRBV5-1 to TRBJ2-7; 7 bases agree with TRBD1. The TCR originated in a woman aged 60 to 75 in good health and CMV-seropositive. Sequencing input: PBMCs. This chain's CDR3 is CASSIDRVYEQYF. As DNA, the CDR3 is TGCGCCAGCAGCATAGACAGGGTCTACGAGCAGTACTTC.